This entry is about one TCR beta chain. The CDR3 contains 17 residues. Germline V gene sequence: CDR1 SGHVS, CDR2 FQNEAQ. V lost 1 base and J lost 4; bases outside the gene matches: 10. TCRbeta library preparation incorporated unique molecular identifiers. TCRdb re-called the PCR reads with MiXCR, one entry per CDR3 protein. Counted here are just under 550,000 distinct CDR3 sequences, about 17% occurring once; the ten biggest clones make up roughly 3.3%. The sample originates from a study of T-cell reconstitution after alpha-beta-depleted transplantation in children. The sequence was collected from a human donor who donated a stem cell graft to a child with acute lymphoblastic leukemia. Sequenced material: PBMCs from the stem cell graft donor, taken from the stem cell graft. This chain links TRBV7-8 with TRBJ2-4; the match to TRBD2 covers 7 bases. Here the CDR3 reads CASSLGRDWGLKNIQYF. In DNA, the CDR3 is TGTGCCAGCAGCTTAGGGCGGGACTGGGGACTAAAAAACATTCAGTACTTC.